These 21 T cell receptor beta chains share one sample of origin, sequenced in a study of blood T cell repertoires in COVID-19. Data came from immunoSEQ multiplex PCR; TCRdb stores just in-frame clones and leaves some out. The table includes hundreds of thousands of clones, roughly nine tenths detected once. The specimen sequenced was peripheral blood. The receptors shown here come from a man aged 40-55 years with acute or convalescent COVID-19.

J is TRBJ1-4 and V is TRBV7-8; 7 bases align to TRBD1. CDR1 and CDR2 (germline): SGHVS, FQNEAQ. V shed 4 bases, J shed 8 bases, and the junction held 7 bases outside the gene matches. This CDR3 has 14 residues. CDR3 residues: CASSYRGAREKLFF. CDR3 nucleotide sequence: TGTGCCAGCAGCTACAGGGGCGCCCGGGAAAAACTGTTTTTT.

V usage is TRBV24-1 and J usage is TRBJ2-7; D might be TRBD1 (6 bases). The CDR3 length is 14 residues. CDR1 and CDR2 from the germline V gene are KGHDR and SFDVKD. V was pared by 2 bases and J by 6 bases, with 13 bases between. CDR3 amino acids: CATSDSAGEFEQYF. In DNA form, the CDR3 reads TGTGCCACCAGTGATTCTGCAGGGGAGTTCGAGCAGTACTTC.

The chain carries TRBV10-3 and TRBJ2-5, with D perhaps matching TRBD2 (5 bases). Germline CDR1 and CDR2: ENHRY and SYGVKD. The CDR3 sequence is 15 residues long. Trimming shortened V by 3 bases and J by 5 bases, and 16 bases separated the two germline ends. The CDR3 protein is CAISDALRGGETQYF. Here the CDR3 DNA reads TGTGCCATCAGTGACGCCCTCCGGGGTGGGGAGACCCAGTACTTC.

The chain couples TRBV20-1 to TRBJ1-1; no reliable D call. Trimming stripped 3 bases from V and 2 bases from J, with 4 bases between. Germline V gene lookup returns CDR1 DFQATT and CDR2 SNEGSKA (reference sequence). CDR3 length equals 11 residues. The CDR3 protein is CSASSNTEAFF. As DNA, the CDR3 is TGCAGTGCTAGCTCCAACACTGAAGCTTTCTTT.

The chain combines TRBV5-4 with TRBJ1-6, with 9 bases identical to TRBD1. The CDR3 is 13 amino acids. Germline V gene sequence: CDR1 SGHNT, CDR2 YYREEE (reference sequence). V dropped 5 bases and J dropped 9; count of bases not matched to a gene: 3. The CDR3 region has the DNA TGTGCCAGCAGGCGACAGGGGGTTTCACCCCTCCACTTT. It translates to CASRRQGVSPLHF.

V usage is TRBV9 and J usage is TRBJ1-6; TRBD1 agrees at 8 bases. The V and J ends lost 0 bases and 9 bases, in that order; junction bases with no gene match: 11. Germline lookup yields CDR1 SGDLS and CDR2 YYNGEE. The CDR3 length is 17 residues. CDR3 amino acids: CASSVDGTGSGRSPLHF. The DNA for the CDR3 is TGTGCCAGCAGCGTAGATGGGACAGGTTCAGGGCGTTCACCCCTCCACTTT.

In DNA form, the CDR3 reads TGTGCCAGTAGTAGGGACAGGCCCCCTAACTATGGCTACACCTTC. It encodes CASSRDRPPNYGYTF. The chain is built from TRBV19 and TRBJ1-2; 8 nucleotides agree with TRBD1. V lost 4 bases and J lost 0; bases outside the gene matches: 4. Germline CDR1 is LNHDA and CDR2 is SQIVND (reference sequence). This CDR3 spans 15 amino acids.

The CDR3 DNA reads TGTGCCAGCAGGGAGGGACTAGCGCTAAACAATGAGCAGTTCTTC. Translating gives CASREGLALNNEQFF. The rearrangement joins TRBV2 to TRBJ2-1; TRBD2 aligns across 10 bases. The J segment lost 5 bases and the V segment lost 6 bases, leaving 7 bases of the junction unmatched. Looked up from germline, CDR1 is SNHLY and CDR2 is FYNNEI. The CDR3 has 15 residues.

The V gene is TRBV7-8, the J gene TRBJ1-1; possibly TRBD1 for D (5 bases). Germline CDR1 is SGHVS and CDR2 is FQNEAQ. This CDR3 spans 15 amino acids. V lost 1 base to trimming and J lost 1 base, with 10 bases between them. CDR3 nucleotide sequence: TGTGCCAGCAGCTTAGGGCTGACAGAGAACACTGAAGCTTTCTTT. Amino acid sequence: CASSLGLTENTEAFF. Variable domain in full (rest from reference TRBV7-8 and TRBJ1-1): GAGVSQSPRYKVAKRGQDVALRCDPISGHVSLFWYQQALGQGPEFLTYFQNEAQLDKSGLPSDRFFAERPEGSVSTLKIQRTQQEDSAVYLCASSLGLTENTEAFFGQGTRLTVV.

This clone was counted a single time. CDR3 in amino acids: CASSPDRQGRGYGYTF. The CDR3 bases are TGCGCCAGCAGCCCAGACCGACAGGGAAGAGGCTATGGCTACACCTTC. This sequence joins TRBV5-1 and TRBJ1-2, with TRBD1 identical over 7 bases. The CDR3 contains 16 residues. The J segment lost 4 bases and the V segment lost 4 bases, leaving 13 bases of the junction unmatched. Germline lookup yields CDR1 SGHRS and CDR2 YFSETQ.

The chain carries TRBV9 and TRBJ1-6; TRBD1 matches 9 bases. The CDR3 is 18 residues long. The ends lost 4 bases at V and 5 bases at J; junction bases unmatched: 13. Germline lookup yields CDR1 SGDLS and CDR2 YYNGEE. CDR3 DNA sequence: TGTGCCAGCAGCCCCGGGACAGGGAAGTTATTGGATAATTCACCCCTCCACTTT. Its protein product is CASSPGTGKLLDNSPLHF.

The chain recombines TRBV29-1 with TRBJ2-5, with 7 bases matching TRBD1. Germline V gene data show CDR1 as SQVTM and CDR2 as ANQGSEA. V trimming: 8 bases; J trimming: 7 bases; junction bases outside the gene matches: 22. CDR3 length: 16 amino acids. The CDR3 nucleotides are TGCAGCCTCTGGGGTCCTTCGGACAGGCTACAGGGGACCCAGTACTTC. It is translated as CSLWGPSDRLQGTQYF.

The chain's CDR3 is CASSLVGTGESFKYGYTF. CDR3 bases: TGCGCCAGCAGCTTGGTGGGGACAGGGGAAAGTTTTAAGTATGGCTACACCTTC. The rearrangement joins TRBV5-1 to TRBJ1-2, with TRBD1 matching 10 bases. The germline V gene has CDR1 SGHRS and CDR2 YFSETQ. This CDR3 region has 18 residues. Trimming cost V 0 bases and J 5 bases; bases outside gene matches: 13.

The J gene is TRBJ1-5, the V gene TRBV6-1, with 10 positions matching TRBD1. V was clipped by 3 bases and J by 7 bases; unmatched bases: 6. The germline V gene has CDR1 MNHNS and CDR2 SASEGT. The CDR3 extends over 15 amino acids. The CDR3 DNA reads as TGTGCCAGCAGTGAGGACAGGGGGTACGGGCAGCCCCAGCATTTT. It translates to CASSEDRGYGQPQHF.

This rearrangement joins TRBV4-2 to TRBJ2-2; D is perhaps TRBD1 (6 bases). The CDR3 extends over 16 amino acids. Germline CDR1 is LGHNA and CDR2 is YNFKEQ. Between the trimmed V and J ends, which lost 6 bases and 5 bases, there was a span of 19 bases. CDR3 nucleotides: TGTGCCAGCAGACCCCTTGGGACACCGGGGACCGGGGAGCTGTTTTTT. Protein sequence: CASRPLGTPGTGELFF.

The V and J genes are TRBV10-1 and TRBJ2-5, with D tentatively TRBD2 (6 bases). The germline V gene has CDR1 WNHNN and CDR2 SYGVQD (reference sequence). V was trimmed by 5 bases and J by 5 bases, leaving 15 bases between them. The CDR3 length is 14 residues. The CDR3 region is CASSPAGLAETQYF. In nucleotides, the CDR3 is TGCGCCAGCAGTCCCGCGGGGCTAGCGGAGACCCAGTACTTC.

The DNA for the CDR3 is TGTGCCAGCAGTCTCCTTGTACCGGGGGAGACCCAGTACTTC. Residues: CASSLLVPGETQYF. The V and J genes are TRBV28 and TRBJ2-5, with D perhaps matching TRBD2 (5 bases). The CDR3 loop spans 14 amino acids. Germline V lookup: CDR1 MDHEN, CDR2 SYDVKM. Trimming removed 5 bases from V and 5 bases from J, with 15 bases in between.

The chain combines TRBV11-3 with TRBJ1-1; no firm D call. The CDR3 covers 14 residues. Germline CDR1 and CDR2: SGHNT and YENEEA. V lost 0 bases, J lost 0 bases, and 5 bases lay in between. Here the CDR3 DNA reads TGTGCCAGCAGCTTAGACGGGGTGAACACTGAAGCTTTCTTT. Translated: CASSLDGVNTEAFF. Combining the CDR3 with reference TRBV11-3 and TRBJ1-1 gives the whole variable domain EAGVVQSPRYKIIEKKQPVAFWCNPISGHNTLYWYLQNLGQGPELLIRYENEEAVDDSQLPKDRFSAERLKGVDSTLKIQPAELGDSAVYLCASSLDGVNTEAFFGQGTRLTVV.

In the case of this clone: Within the sample, other DNA sequences also encode this same CDR3. The V gene is TRBV7-9, the J gene TRBJ2-3, with 7 bases that match TRBD1. Looked up from germline, CDR1 is SEHNR and CDR2 is FQNEAQ (reference sequence). V lost 0 bases, J lost 6 bases, and 3 bases stayed unmatched. This CDR3 has 14 amino acids. CDR3 sequence (DNA): TGTGCCAGCAGCTTAGCAGGGGGCCGGGATACGCAGTATTTT. Translated: CASSLAGGRDTQYF.

The chain recombines TRBV2 with TRBJ1-1; unclear D gene. The germline V gene has CDR1 SNHLY and CDR2 FYNNEI. CDR3 length: 15 amino acids. V lost 7 bases, J lost 1 base, and 16 bases lay in between. The CDR3, as DNA: TGTGCCAGCACCGGACTAAGGAGGACGAACACTGAAGCTTTCTTT. It translates to CASTGLRRTNTEAFF.

The rearrangement uses TRBV27 and TRBJ1-1; TRBD1 might be the D (5 bases). V dropped 8 bases and J dropped 0 bases, with 22 bases sitting between them. CDR1 is MNHEY and CDR2 is SMNVEV in the germline V gene (reference sequence). The CDR3 extends over 17 amino acids. Here the CDR3 reads CASYYYGGGPLNTEAFF. For the CDR3, the DNA is TGTGCCAGCTACTATTACGGGGGGGGACCTCTGAACACTGAAGCTTTCTTT.